This T cell receptor beta chain was recovered during a study of CD8 T cells in ankylosing spondylitis. V shed 1 base, J shed 3 bases, and the junction held 5 bases outside the gene matches. CDR1 is SGHTA, CDR2 FQGNSA, per germline. This CDR3 is built from 15 residues. With molecular barcodes, quantitative 5'-RACE was used to make the TCR beta libraries. TCRdb fed the 5' RACE reads into MiXCR, producing one record per CDR3 protein. In the table there are a few hundred thousand distinct CDR3 sequences, approximately 11% of which are singletons. The study, taken as a whole, reports: Seemingly characteristic of ankylosing spondylitis blood was a TCR beta motif consisting of fewer than 10 highly homologous variants.

Many counts were recorded for this clonotype. Its target is not known. This sequence was found in a male donor with ankylosing spondylitis. This sequence joins TRBV7-2 and TRBJ2-7; 8 bases align to TRBD1. The sequenced sample consisted of blood, either unsorted or a sorted T cell fraction (not recorded which). CDR3 nucleotide sequence: TGTGCCAGCAGCTTAGGGACAGGGTCCTTCTACGAGCAGTACTTC. Translating it yields CASSLGTGSFYEQYF.